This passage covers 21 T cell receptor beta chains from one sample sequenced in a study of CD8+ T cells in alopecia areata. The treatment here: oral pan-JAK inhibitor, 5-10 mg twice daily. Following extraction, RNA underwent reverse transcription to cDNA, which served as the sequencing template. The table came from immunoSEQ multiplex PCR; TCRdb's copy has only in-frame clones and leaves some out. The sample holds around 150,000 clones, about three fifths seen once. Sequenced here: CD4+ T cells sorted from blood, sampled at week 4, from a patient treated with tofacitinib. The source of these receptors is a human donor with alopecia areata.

DNA for the CDR3: TGTGCCAGCAGCTTAGGGACAGCTAATGAAAAACTGTTTTTT. Its protein product is CASSLGTANEKLFF. This chain connects TRBV7-2 to TRBJ1-4; possible D gene TRBD1, 6 bases. CDR1 SGHTA and CDR2 FQGNSA come from the germline V gene. Trimming cost V 1 base and J 3 bases, with 6 bases left between them. This CDR3 spans 14 amino acids.

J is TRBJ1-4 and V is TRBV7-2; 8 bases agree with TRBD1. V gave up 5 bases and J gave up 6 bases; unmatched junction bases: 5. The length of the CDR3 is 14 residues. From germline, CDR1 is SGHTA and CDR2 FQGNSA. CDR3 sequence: CASSTDRGHEKLFF. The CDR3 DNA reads TGTGCCAGCAGCACTGACAGGGGTCATGAAAAACTGTTTTTT.

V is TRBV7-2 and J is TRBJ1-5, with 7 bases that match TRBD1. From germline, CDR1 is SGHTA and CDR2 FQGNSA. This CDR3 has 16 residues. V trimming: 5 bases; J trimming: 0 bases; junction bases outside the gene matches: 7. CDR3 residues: CASSRTGAHSNQPQHF. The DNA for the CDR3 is TGTGCCAGCAGCCGGACAGGAGCCCATAGCAATCAGCCCCAGCATTTT.

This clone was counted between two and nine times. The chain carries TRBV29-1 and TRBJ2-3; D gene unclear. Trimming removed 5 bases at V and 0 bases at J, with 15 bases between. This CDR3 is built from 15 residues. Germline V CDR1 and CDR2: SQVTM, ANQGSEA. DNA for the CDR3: TGCAGCGTTACAAACACTCTATCTAGCACAGATACGCAGTATTTT. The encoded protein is CSVTNTLSSTDTQYF.

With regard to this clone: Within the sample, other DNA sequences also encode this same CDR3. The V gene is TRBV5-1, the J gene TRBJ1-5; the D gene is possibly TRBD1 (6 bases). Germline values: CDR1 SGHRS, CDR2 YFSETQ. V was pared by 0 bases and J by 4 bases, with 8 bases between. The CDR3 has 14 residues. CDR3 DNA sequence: TGCGCCAGCAGCTTGGAGGGGGGAAATCAGCCCCAGCATTTT. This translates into CASSLEGGNQPQHF.

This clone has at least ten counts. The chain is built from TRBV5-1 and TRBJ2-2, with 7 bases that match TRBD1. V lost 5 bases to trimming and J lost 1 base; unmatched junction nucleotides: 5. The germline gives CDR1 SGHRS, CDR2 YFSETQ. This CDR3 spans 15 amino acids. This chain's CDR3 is CASREGAQNTGELFF. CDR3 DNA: TGCGCCAGCAGAGAGGGGGCGCAGAACACCGGGGAGCTGTTTTTT.

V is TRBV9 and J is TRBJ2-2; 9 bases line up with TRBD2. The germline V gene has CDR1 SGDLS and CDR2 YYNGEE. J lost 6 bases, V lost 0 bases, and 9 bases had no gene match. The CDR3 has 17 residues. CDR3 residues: CASSVVRGGARSGELFF. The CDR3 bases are TGTGCCAGCAGCGTAGTACGCGGGGGGGCTCGATCCGGGGAGCTGTTTTTT.

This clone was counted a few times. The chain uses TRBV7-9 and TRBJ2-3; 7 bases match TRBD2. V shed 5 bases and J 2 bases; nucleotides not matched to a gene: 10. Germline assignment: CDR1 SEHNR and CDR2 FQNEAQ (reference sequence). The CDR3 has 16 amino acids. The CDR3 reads CASSTASGASTDTQYF. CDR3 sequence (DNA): TGTGCCAGCAGCACAGCTAGCGGAGCCTCCACAGATACGCAGTATTTT.

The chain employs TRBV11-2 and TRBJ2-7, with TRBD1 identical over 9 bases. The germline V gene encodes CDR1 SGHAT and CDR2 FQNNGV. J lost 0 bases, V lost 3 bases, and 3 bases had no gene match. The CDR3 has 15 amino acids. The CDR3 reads CASSFGTGSSYEQYF. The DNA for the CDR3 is TGTGCCAGCAGCTTCGGGACAGGGAGCTCCTACGAGCAGTACTTC. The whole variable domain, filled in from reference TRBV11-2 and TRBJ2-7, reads EAGVAQSPRYKIIEKRQSVAFWCNPISGHATLYWYQQILGQGPKLLIQFQNNGVVDDSQLPKDRFSAERLKGVDSTLKIQPAKLEDSAVYLCASSFGTGSSYEQYFGPGTRLTVT.

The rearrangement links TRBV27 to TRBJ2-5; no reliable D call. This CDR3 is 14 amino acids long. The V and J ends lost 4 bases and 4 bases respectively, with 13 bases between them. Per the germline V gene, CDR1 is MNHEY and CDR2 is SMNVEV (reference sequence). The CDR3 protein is CASSSPSAGETQYF. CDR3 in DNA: TGTGCCAGCAGTTCGCCCTCGGCAGGAGAGACCCAGTACTTC.

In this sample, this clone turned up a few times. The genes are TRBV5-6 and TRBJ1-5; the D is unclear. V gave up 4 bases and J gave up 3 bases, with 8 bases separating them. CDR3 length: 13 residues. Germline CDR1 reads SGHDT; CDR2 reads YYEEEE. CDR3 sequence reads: CASSRANNQPQHF. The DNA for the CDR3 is TGTGCCAGCAGCAGGGCGAACAATCAGCCCCAGCATTTT. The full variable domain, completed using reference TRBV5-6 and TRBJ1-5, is DAGVTQSPTHLIKTRGQQVTLRCSPKSGHDTVSWYQQALGQGPQFIFQYYEEEERQRGNFPDRFSGHQFPNYSSELNVNALLLGDSALYLCASSRANNQPQHFGDGTRLSIL.

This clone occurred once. The CDR3 region has the DNA TGTGCCACCAGCAGAGGGGGGCACAATCAGCCCCAGCATTTT. Translated, it gives CATSRGGHNQPQHF. The J gene is TRBJ1-5, the V gene TRBV15, with a weak D call TRBD1 (6 bases). The CDR3 has 14 residues. Germline CDR1 reads LNHNV; CDR2 reads YYDKDF (reference sequence). With 1 base removed from V and 3 bases from J, the gap between germline ends came to 7 bases.

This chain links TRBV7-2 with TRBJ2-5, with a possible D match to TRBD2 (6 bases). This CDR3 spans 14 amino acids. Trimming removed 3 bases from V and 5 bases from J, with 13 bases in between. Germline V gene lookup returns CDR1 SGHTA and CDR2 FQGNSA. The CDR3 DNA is TGTGCCAGCAGCTTGGAGGGGAATGGTGAGACCCAGTACTTC. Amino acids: CASSLEGNGETQYF. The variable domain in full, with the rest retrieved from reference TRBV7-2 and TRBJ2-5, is GAGVSQSPSNKVTEKGKDVELRCDPISGHTALYWYRQSLGQGLEFLIYFQGNSAPDKSGLPSDRFSAERTGGSVSTLTIQRTQQEDSAVYLCASSLEGNGETQYFGPGTRLLVL.

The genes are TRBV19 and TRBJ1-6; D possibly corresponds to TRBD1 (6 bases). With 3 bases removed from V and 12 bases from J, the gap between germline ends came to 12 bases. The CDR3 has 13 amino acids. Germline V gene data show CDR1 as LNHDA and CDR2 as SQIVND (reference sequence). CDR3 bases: TGTGCCAGTAGTATCGGACAGACTTTACCCCTCCACTTT. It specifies CASSIGQTLPLHF.

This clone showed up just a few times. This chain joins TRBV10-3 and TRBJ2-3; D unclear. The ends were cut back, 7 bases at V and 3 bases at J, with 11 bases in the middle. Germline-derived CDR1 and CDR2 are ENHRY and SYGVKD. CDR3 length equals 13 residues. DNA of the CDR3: TGTGCCATCAAGCCCGGGTTAACAGATACGCAGTATTTT. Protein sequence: CAIKPGLTDTQYF.

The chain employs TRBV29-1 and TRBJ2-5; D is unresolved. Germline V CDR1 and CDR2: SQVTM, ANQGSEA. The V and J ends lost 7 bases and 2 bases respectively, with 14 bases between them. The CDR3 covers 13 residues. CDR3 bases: TGCAGCGAGGCCCTCTTCCAACAAGAGACCCAGTACTTC. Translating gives CSEALFQQETQYF. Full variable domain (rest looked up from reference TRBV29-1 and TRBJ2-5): SAVISQKPSRDICQRGTSLTIQCQVDSQVTMMFWYRQQPGQSLTLIATANQGSEATYESGFVIDKFPISRPNLTFSTLTVSNMSPEDSSIYLCSEALFQQETQYFGPGTRLLVL.

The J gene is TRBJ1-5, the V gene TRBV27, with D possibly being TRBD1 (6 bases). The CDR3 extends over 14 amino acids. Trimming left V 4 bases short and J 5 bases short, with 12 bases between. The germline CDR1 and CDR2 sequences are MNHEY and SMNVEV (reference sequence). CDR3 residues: CASSYHRADQPQHF. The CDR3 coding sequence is TGTGCCAGCAGTTACCACAGGGCGGATCAGCCCCAGCATTTT.

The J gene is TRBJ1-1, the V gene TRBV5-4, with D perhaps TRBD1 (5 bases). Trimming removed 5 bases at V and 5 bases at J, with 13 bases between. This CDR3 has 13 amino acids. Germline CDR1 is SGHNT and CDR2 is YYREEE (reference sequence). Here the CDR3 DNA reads TGTGCCAGCAGTAGCGGGGGAAGAACTGAAGCTTTCTTT. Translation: CASSSGGRTEAFF.

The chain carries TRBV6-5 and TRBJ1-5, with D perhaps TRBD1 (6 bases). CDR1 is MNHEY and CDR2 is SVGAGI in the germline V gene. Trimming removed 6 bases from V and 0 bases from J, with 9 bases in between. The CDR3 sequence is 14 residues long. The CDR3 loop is CASRTGPSNQPQHF. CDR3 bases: TGTGCCAGCAGGACAGGTCCTAGCAATCAGCCCCAGCATTTT.

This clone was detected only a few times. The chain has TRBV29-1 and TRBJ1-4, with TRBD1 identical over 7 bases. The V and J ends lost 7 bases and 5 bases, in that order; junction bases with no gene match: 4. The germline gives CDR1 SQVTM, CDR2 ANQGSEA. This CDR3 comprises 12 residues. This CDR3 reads CSATTGNEKLFF. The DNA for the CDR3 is TGCAGCGCCACGACAGGGAATGAAAAACTGTTTTTT.

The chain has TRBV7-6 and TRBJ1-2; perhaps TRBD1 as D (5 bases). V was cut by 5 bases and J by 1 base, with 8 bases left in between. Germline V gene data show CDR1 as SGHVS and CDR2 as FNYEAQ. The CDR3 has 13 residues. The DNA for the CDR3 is TGTGCCAGCAGCCCTCAGGGTAACTATGGCTACACCTTC. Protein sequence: CASSPQGNYGYTF.